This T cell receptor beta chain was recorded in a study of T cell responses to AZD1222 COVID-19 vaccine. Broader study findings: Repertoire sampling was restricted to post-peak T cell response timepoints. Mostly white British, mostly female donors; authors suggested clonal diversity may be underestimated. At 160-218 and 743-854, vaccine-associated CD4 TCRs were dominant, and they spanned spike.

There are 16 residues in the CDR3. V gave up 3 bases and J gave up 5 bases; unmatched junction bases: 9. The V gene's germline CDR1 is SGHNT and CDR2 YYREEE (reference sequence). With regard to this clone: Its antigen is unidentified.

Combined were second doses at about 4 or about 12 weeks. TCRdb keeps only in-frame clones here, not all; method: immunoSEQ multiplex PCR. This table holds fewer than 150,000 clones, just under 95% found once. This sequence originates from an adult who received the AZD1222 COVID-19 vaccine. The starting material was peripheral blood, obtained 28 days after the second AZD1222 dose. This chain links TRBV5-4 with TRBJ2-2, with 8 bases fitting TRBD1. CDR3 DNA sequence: TGTGCCAGCAGCTGGCTGACAGGGGATAATACCGGGGAGCTGTTTTTT. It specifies CASSWLTGDNTGELFF.